This TCR beta chain derives from a study of blood T cell repertoires in COVID-19. As for the study in general: COVID-19 samples from acute and convalescent phases originated in the United States, Italy and Spain. The analysed material was cDNA or gDNA that came from T cells, B-cell-depleted T cells, or PBMCs.

Assay: immunoSEQ multiplex PCR; the TCRdb copy retains only in-frame clones and omits some. Of about 170,000 clones listed, approximately 83% are singletons. A remark on this clone: The junction differs from germline at one of its ends, possibly a read error.

Germline CDR1 reads SEHNR; CDR2 reads FQNEAQ (reference sequence). The CDR3 has 15 residues. This sequence joins TRBV7-9 and TRBJ2-1; TRBD2 matches 10 bases. This receptor was taken from a man in his 70s with active or convalescent COVID-19. The sample taken for sequencing was peripheral blood. The CDR3 loop is CASSLAGARVLEQFF. The CDR3 bases are TGTGCCAGCAGCCTAGCGGGAGCGCGAGTACTTGAGCAGTTCTTC.